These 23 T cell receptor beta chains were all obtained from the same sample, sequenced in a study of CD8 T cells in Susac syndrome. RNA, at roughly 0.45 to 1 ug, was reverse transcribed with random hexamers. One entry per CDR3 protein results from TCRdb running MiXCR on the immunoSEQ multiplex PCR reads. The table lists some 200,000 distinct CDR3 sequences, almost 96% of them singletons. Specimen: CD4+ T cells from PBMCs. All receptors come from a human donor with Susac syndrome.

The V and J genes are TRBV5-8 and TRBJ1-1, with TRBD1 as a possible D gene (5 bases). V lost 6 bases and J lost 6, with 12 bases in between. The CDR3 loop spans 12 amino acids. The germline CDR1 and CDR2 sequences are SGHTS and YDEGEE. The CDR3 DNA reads TGTGCCAGCACCTCATGGGGGGCTGAAGCTTTCTTT. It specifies CASTSWGAEAFF.

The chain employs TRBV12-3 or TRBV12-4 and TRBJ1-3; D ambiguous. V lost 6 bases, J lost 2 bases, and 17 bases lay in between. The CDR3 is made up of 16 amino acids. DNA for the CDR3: TGTGCCAGCAGCCAACAGAGACCCAATACTGGAAACACCATATATTTT. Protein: CASSQQRPNTGNTIYF.

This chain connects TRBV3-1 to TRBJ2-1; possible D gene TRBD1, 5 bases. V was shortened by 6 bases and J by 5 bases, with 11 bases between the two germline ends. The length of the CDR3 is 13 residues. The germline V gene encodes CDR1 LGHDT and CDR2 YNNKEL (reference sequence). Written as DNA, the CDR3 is TGTGCCAGCAGGCCCCAGGGCGACAATGAGCAGTTCTTC. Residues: CASRPQGDNEQFF.

CDR3 coding DNA: TGCAGTGCTAGAGATTTCGTCGGGGGGCGCAACGAGCAGTACTTC. Translated: CSARDFVGGRNEQYF. The chain has TRBV20-1 and TRBJ2-7; TRBD2 might be the D (7 bases). The V gene lost 0 bases and the J gene lost 5 bases, with 17 bases spanning the gap. The germline CDR1 and CDR2 sequences are DFQATT and SNEGSKA (reference sequence). The CDR3 has 15 amino acids.

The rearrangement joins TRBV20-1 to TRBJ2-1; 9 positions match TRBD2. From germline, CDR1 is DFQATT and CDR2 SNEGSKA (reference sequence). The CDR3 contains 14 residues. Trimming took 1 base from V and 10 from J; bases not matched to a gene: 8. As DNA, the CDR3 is TGCAGTGCTAGAGGTAGCGGGGGCCCTAGGGAGCAGTTCTTC. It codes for CSARGSGGPREQFF.

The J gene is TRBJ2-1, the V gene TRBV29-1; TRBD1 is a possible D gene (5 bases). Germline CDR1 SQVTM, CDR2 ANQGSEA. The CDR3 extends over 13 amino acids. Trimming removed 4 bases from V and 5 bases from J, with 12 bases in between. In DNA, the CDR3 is TGCAGCGTTGCCTCAGGGATAGACAATGAGCAGTTCTTC. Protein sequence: CSVASGIDNEQFF.

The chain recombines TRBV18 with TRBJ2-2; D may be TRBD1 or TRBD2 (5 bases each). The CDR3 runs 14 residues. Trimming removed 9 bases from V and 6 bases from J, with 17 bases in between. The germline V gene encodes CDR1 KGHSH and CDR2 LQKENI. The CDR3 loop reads CASSAGTRSGELFF. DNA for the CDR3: TGTGCCAGTTCCGCCGGGACGAGGTCCGGGGAGCTGTTTTTT.

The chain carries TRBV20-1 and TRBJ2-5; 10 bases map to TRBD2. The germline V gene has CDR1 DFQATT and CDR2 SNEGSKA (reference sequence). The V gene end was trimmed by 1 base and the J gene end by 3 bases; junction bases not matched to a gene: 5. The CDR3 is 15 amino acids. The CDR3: CSARGSGGAEETQYF. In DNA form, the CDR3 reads TGCAGTGCTAGAGGAAGCGGGGGGGCCGAAGAGACCCAGTACTTC.

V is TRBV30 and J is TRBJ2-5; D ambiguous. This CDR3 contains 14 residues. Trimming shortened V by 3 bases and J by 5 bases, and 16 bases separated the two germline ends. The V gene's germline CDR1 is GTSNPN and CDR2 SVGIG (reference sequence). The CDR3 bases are TGTGCCTGGAGCAAGGGCCTAATTGGGGAGACCCAGTACTTC. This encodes CAWSKGLIGETQYF.

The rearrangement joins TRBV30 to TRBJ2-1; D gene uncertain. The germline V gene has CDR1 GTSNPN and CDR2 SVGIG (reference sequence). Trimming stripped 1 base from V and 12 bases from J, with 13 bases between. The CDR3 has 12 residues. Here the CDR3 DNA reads TGTGCCTGGAGTGCACGTCCGGGCGGGCAGTTCTTC. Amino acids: CAWSARPGGQFF.

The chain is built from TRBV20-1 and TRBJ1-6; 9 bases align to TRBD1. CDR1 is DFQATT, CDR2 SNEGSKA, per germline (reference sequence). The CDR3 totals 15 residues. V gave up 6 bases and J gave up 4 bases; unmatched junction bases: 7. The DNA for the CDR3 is TGCAGTGCATCACAGGGGGCAAGGTATAATTCACCCCTCCACTTT. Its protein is CSASQGARYNSPLHF.

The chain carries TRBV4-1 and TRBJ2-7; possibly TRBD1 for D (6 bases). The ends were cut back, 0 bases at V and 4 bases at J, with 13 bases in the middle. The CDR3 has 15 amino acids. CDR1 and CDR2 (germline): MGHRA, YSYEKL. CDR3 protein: CASSQDGPGQYEQYF. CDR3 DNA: TGCGCCAGCAGCCAAGACGGACCTGGACAGTACGAGCAGTACTTC.

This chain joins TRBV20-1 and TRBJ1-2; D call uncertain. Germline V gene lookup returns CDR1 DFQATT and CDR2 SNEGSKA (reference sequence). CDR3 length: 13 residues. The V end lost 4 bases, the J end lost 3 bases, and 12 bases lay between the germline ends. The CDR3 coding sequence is TGCAGTGCTATTGGAGGGAATCACTATGGCTACACCTTC. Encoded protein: CSAIGGNHYGYTF.

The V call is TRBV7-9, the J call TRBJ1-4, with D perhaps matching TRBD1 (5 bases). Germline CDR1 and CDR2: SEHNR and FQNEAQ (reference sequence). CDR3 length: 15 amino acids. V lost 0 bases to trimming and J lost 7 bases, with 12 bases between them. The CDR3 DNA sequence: TGTGCCAGCAGCTTAGCACAGGCCTCAACTGAAAAACTGTTTTTT. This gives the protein CASSLAQASTEKLFF.

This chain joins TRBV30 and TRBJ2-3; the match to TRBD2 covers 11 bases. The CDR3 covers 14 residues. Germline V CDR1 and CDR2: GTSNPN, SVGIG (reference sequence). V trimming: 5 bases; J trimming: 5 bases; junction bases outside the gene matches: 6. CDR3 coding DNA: TGTGCCTGGGCCATAGCGGGGGGGCAAGATACGCAGTATTTT. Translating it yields CAWAIAGGQDTQYF.

CDR3 loop: CASKLGGTGRNTQYF. The CDR3 DNA reads TGTGCCAGCAAATTGGGGGGGACAGGGCGGAATACGCAGTATTTT. This chain connects TRBV6-5 to TRBJ2-3, with 9 bases aligning to TRBD1. CDR3 length: 15 amino acids. Germline trimming cut 7 bases from V and 7 bases from J; bases unmatched to any gene: 12. From germline, CDR1 is MNHEY and CDR2 SVGAGI.

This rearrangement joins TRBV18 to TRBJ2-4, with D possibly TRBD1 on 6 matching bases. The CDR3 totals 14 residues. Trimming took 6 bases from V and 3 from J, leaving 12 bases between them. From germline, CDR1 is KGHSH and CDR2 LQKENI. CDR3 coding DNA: TGTGCCAGCTCGCAACAGGGTAACAAAAACATTCAGTACTTC. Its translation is CASSQQGNKNIQYF.

For the CDR3, the DNA is TGTGCCAGCAGTGATCTAACCTACGAGCAGTACTTC. It specifies CASSDLTYEQYF. The chain uses TRBV27 and TRBJ2-7; D ambiguous. V lost 5 bases and J lost 2, with 7 bases in between. The CDR3 is made up of 12 amino acids. Germline V gene data show CDR1 as MNHEY and CDR2 as SMNVEV (reference sequence).

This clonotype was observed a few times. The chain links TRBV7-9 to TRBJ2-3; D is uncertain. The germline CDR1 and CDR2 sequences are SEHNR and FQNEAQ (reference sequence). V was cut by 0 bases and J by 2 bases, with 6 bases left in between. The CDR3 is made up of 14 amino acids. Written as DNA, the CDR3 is TGTGCCAGCAGCTTAGCGGTTTTCACAGATACGCAGTATTTT. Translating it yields CASSLAVFTDTQYF.

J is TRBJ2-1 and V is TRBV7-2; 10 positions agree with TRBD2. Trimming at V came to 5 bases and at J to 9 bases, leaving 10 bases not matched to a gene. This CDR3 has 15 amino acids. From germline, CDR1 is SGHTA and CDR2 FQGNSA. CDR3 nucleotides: TGTGCCAGCAGCCCTCCTAGCGGGGGACGTAGTGAGCAGTTCTTC. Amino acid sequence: CASSPPSGGRSEQFF.

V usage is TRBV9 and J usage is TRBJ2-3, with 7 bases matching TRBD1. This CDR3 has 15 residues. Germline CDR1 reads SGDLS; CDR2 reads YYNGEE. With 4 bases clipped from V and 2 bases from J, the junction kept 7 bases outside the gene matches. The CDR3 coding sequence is TGTGCCAGCAGCACGAGACAGGGTCCCACAGATACGCAGTATTTT. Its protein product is CASSTRQGPTDTQYF.

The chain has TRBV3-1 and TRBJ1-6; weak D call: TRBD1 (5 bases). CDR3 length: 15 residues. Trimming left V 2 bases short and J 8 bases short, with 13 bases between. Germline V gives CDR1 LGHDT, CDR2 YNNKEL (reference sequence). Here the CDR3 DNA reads TGTGCCAGCAGCCAATGGGGGTCTAGGGATTCACCCCTCCACTTT. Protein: CASSQWGSRDSPLHF. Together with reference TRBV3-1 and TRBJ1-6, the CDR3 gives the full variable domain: DTAVSQTPKYLVTQMGNDKSIKCEQNLGHDTMYWYKQDSKKFLKIMFSYNNKELIINETVPNRFSPKSPDKAHLNLHINSLELGDSAVYFCASSQWGSRDSPLHFGNGTRLTVT.

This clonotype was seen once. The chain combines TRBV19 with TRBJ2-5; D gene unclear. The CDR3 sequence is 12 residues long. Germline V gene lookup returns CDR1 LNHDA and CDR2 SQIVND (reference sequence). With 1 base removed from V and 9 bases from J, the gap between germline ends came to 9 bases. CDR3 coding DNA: TGTGCCAGTAGTATAGGACGGCAGGCCCAGTACTTC. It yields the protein CASSIGRQAQYF.